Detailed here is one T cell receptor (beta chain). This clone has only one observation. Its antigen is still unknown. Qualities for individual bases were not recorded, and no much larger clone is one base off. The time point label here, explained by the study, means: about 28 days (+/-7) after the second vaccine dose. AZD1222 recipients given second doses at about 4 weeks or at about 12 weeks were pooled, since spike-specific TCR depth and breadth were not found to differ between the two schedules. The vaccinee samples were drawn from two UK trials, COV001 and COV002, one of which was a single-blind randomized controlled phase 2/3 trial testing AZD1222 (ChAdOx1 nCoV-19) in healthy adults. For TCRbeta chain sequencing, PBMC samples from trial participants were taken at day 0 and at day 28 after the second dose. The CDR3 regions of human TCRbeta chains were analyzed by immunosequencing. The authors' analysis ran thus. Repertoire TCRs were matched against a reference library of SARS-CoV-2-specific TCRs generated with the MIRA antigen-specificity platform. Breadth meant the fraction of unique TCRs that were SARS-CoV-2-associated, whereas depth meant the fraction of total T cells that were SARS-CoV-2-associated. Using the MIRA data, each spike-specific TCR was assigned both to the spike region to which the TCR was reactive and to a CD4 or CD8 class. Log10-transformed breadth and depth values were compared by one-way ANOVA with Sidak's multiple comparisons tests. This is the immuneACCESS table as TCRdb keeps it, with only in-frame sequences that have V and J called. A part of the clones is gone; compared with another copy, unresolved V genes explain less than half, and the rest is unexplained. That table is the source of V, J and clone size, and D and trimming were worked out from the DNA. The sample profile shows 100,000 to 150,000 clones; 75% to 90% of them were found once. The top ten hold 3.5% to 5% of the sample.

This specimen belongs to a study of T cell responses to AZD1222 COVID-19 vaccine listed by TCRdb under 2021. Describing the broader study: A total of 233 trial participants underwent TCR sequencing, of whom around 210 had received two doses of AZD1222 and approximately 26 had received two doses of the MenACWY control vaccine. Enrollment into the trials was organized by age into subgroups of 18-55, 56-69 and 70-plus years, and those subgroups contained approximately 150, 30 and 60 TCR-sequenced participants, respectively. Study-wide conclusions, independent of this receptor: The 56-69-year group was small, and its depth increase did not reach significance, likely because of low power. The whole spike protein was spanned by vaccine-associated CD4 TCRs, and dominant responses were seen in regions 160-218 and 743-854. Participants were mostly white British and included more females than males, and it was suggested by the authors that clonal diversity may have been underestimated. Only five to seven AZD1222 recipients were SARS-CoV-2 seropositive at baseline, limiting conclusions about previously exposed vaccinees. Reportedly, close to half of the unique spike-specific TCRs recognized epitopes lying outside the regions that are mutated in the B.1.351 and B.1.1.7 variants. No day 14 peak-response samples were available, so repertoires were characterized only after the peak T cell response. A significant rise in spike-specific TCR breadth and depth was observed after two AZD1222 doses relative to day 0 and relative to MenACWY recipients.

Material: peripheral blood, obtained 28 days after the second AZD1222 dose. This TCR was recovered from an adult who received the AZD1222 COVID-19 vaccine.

The DNA sequence reads TGTGCCATCAGTACCGGGACTAGCGAAGAGACCCAGTACTTC. Translated, this is CAISTGTSEETQYF. Recombination connected TRBV10-3 to TRBJ2-5, and 10 junctional nucleotides match TRBD2. The germline V gene encodes CDR1 ENHRY and CDR2 SYGVKD. The CDR3 numbers 14 residues from cysteine through phenylalanine. Of all the DNA, just the CDR3 is kept, 42 bases in frame from base 1. Trimming takes 5 bases off V and 3 bases off J; junction bases not matched to a gene: 3.